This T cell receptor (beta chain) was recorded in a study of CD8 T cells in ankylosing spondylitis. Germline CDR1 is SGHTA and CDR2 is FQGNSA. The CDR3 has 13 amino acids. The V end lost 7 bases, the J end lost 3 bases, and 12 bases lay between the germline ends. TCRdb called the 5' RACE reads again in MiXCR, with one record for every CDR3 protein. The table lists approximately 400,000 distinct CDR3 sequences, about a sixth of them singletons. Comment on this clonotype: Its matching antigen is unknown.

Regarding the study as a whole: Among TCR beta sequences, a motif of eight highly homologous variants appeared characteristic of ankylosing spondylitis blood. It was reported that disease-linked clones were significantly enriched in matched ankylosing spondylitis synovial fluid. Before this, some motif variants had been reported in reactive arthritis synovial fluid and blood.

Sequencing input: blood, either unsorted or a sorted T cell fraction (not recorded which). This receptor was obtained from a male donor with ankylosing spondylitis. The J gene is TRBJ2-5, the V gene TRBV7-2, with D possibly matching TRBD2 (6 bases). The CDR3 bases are TGTGCCAGCACCCAAGGAGGGGAAGAGACCCAGTACTTC. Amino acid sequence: CASTQGGEETQYF.